The rows below give T cell receptor beta chains drawn from one sample of a study of cytomegalovirus exposure and HLA in healthy donors. Using immunoSEQ multiplex PCR, the repertoire was profiled, and TCRdb retains in-frame clones only, with some absent. Counted here are approximately 140,000 clones, around three quarters occurring once; the ten biggest clones make up about 13%. Sequenced sample: PBMCs. Receptor source: a man aged 40-49 years in good health and CMV-seropositive. CDR3s include the opening cysteine and the closing phenylalanine or tryptophan. D genes are given only for firm matches. For some rows the clone size is stated as once, few or many, or as a class when expanded; others skip it.

cdr3_nt,cdr3_aa,v_call,clone_size,d_call,j_call
TGTGCCAGCACCCTTCCGGGACAGGGCCGCCAGCCCCAGCATTTT,CASTLPGQGRQPQHF,TRBV16,once,TRBD1,TRBJ1-5
TGTGCCAGCAGTTTATGGAGGGGCCAGCCCCAGCATTTT,CASSLWRGQPQHF,TRBV27,NA,NA,TRBJ1-5
TGCGCCAGCCATAGCGGGAGCGCCCGACCAGATACGCAGTATTTT,CASHSGSARPDTQYF,TRBV5-1,NA,TRBD2,TRBJ2-3
TGTGCCAGCACCGATGAGGGCGCGGATCAAGAGACCCAGTACTTC,CASTDEGADQETQYF,TRBV28,few,NA,TRBJ2-5
TGTGCCAGCAGGGAGTCATCCTACGAGCAGTACTTC,CASRESSYEQYF,TRBV2,NA,NA,TRBJ2-7
TGTTCCAGCAGCAAGACAGGGGGCACTGAAGCTTTCTTT,CSSSKTGGTEAFF,TRBV7-9,once,TRBD1,TRBJ1-1
TGTGCCAGCAGCTTATCCCCCGCTCTAGAGAGCACAGATACGCAGTATTTT,CASSLSPALESTDTQYF,TRBV7-3,few,NA,TRBJ2-3
TGTGCCAGCCGCAGACAGGGAGAGGTCTACGAGCAGTACTTC,CASRRQGEVYEQYF,TRBV28,NA,TRBD1,TRBJ2-7
TGTGCCAGCAGTACCCTAGCGGGAGTGGGCGAGCAGTACTTC,CASSTLAGVGEQYF,TRBV28,NA,TRBD2,TRBJ2-7
TGCGCCAGCAGCTTGGGGACAGGGGACCCTTATAGCAATCAGCCCCAGCATTTT,CASSLGTGDPYSNQPQHF,TRBV5-1,few,TRBD1,TRBJ1-5
TGCGCCAGCAGCTTGGCCGGAGCGGGTGACCTCTACGAGCAGTACTTC,CASSLAGAGDLYEQYF,TRBV5-1,NA,NA,TRBJ2-7
TGTGCCAGCAGTGCAGAGACTACAACTAATGAAAAACTGTTTTTT,CASSAETTTNEKLFF,TRBV2,NA,NA,TRBJ1-4
TGCAGTTCCAGGGCCGGCTATGGCTACACCTTC,CSSRAGYGYTF,TRBV20-1,few,NA,TRBJ1-2
TGTGCCAGCAGCTTTCAACGGTTGATCTATGGCTACACCTTC,CASSFQRLIYGYTF,TRBV7-8,NA,NA,TRBJ1-2
TGTGCCAGCAGCGTAACTCCAACCGGGGAGACCCAGTACTTC,CASSVTPTGETQYF,TRBV9,NA,NA,TRBJ2-5
TGCAGCGTAAAAAGACAGGGGGCGGGCACTGAAGCTTTCTTT,CSVKRQGAGTEAFF,TRBV29-1,NA,TRBD1,TRBJ1-1
TGTGCCAGCACGAGTGAGGTAGACCCACAATATGGCTACACCTTC,CASTSEVDPQYGYTF,TRBV21-1,NA,NA,TRBJ1-2
TGTGCCAGCAAAGGGACTAGCGGGAGAGCGAATGAGCAGTTCTTC,CASKGTSGRANEQFF,TRBV14,few,TRBD2,TRBJ2-1
TGTGCCAGCAGGCCGACAGGGTTGGGCGGCAATCAGCCCCAGCATTTT,CASRPTGLGGNQPQHF,TRBV27,NA,TRBD1,TRBJ1-5
TGTGCCAGTTGGGGGGGAACTGGGTATGGCTACACCTTC,CASWGGTGYGYTF,TRBV19,NA,NA,TRBJ1-2
TGTGCCAGCACTCCTTGGGGGGGCGGGCAAGAGACCCAGTACTTC,CASTPWGGGQETQYF,TRBV7-6,NA,NA,TRBJ2-5
TGTGCCAGCAGCCAAGATCGCCGGCTAGTCGGCGAGCAGTACTTC,CASSQDRRLVGEQYF,TRBV4-2,NA,NA,TRBJ2-7
TGTGCCAGCAGTGAGATACAGGGGCAGCCCCAGCATTTT,CASSEIQGQPQHF,TRBV2,NA,TRBD1,TRBJ1-5
TGTGCCAGCAGTGCTCAGGGATTATCCGCCGGGGAGCTGTTTTTT,CASSAQGLSAGELFF,TRBV27,NA,NA,TRBJ2-2
TGTGCCAGCAGACAATCCCTGGGGCGGGATTGGGTCACAGATACGCAGTATTTT,CASRQSLGRDWVTDTQYF,TRBV5-4,NA,NA,TRBJ2-3
TGTGCCAGCAGCTTAGGGACTAGCAGCTACAATGAGCAGTTCTTC,CASSLGTSSYNEQFF,TRBV5-4,NA,TRBD2,TRBJ2-1
TGTGCCAGCAATAGAGCTAGAGGGTACAATGAGCAGTTCTTC,CASNRARGYNEQFF,TRBV6-1,NA,NA,TRBJ2-1
TGTGCCAGCAGCCTCGGACAGGACTATGGCTACACCTTC,CASSLGQDYGYTF,TRBV11-2,NA,TRBD1,TRBJ1-2
TGCGCCAGCAGTCTGCGACAGGAGGAGTACTCTGGGGCCAACGTCCTGACTTTC,CASSLRQEEYSGANVLTF,TRBV10-1,NA,NA,TRBJ2-6
TGTGCCAGTAGTACCAGCATAGGGGGCCAAACCTACGAGCAGTACTTC,CASSTSIGGQTYEQYF,TRBV19,NA,TRBD1,TRBJ2-7
TGTGCCAGCAGCCCCGTTAATGGGGACAGGCCTACAACTAATGAAAAACTGTTTTTT,CASSPVNGDRPTTNEKLFF,TRBV21-1,NA,NA,TRBJ1-4
TGTGCCAGCAGTTTAAAATCGAGGTGGGAGGGGTACTACGAGCAGTACTTC,CASSLKSRWEGYYEQYF,TRBV28,NA,TRBD2,TRBJ2-7
TGTGCCAGCTCACCCTGGGACTACTACACCGGGGAGCTGTTTTTT,CASSPWDYYTGELFF,TRBV18,NA,TRBD2,TRBJ2-2
TGCAGTCCTTATAGCGGGAATGAGCAGTTCTTC,CSPYSGNEQFF,TRBV20-1,NA,TRBD2,TRBJ2-1
TGCGCCAGCAGCTTGGGGGGCAGGAACACCGGGGAGCTGTTTTTT,CASSLGGRNTGELFF,TRBV5-1,few,NA,TRBJ2-2
TGTGCCACTAGGCCTAGCGGGGCGCAGGGGGAGCTGTTTTTT,CATRPSGAQGELFF,TRBV7-3,NA,TRBD2,TRBJ2-2
TGTGCCAGTAGGTCGCAGGGAAGGGGAAGCAATCAGCCCCAGCATTTT,CASRSQGRGSNQPQHF,TRBV19,NA,NA,TRBJ1-5
TGTGCCAGCAGCTTGAACGGCGGGACAGGGGCCACCGGGGAGCTGTTTTTT,CASSLNGGTGATGELFF,TRBV7-6,NA,TRBD1,TRBJ2-2
TGTGCTAGTGGAACCGGGACAGCTTATAGCAATCAGCCCCAGCATTTT,CASGTGTAYSNQPQHF,TRBV12-5,NA,TRBD1,TRBJ1-5
TGCAGCGCCGGGACTAGCGGGACTTACAATGAGCAGTTCTTC,CSAGTSGTYNEQFF,TRBV29-1,NA,TRBD2,TRBJ2-1
TGTGCCATCAGTGAGAGTACCCGGGACACGCAGTTCTTC,CAISESTRDTQFF,TRBV10-3,NA,NA,TRBJ2-1
TGTGCCAGCAGTCGTAGAGGGACAGCCAACAATAGCAATCAGCCCCAGCATTTT,CASSRRGTANNSNQPQHF,TRBV27,NA,TRBD1,TRBJ1-5